The clone carrying this TCR beta chain was counted a single time. What it binds is not known. The deep-level immunoSEQ assay was used. Produced via immunoSEQ multiplex PCR; TCRdb's table is partial and in-frame only. The sample carries about 480,000 clones, roughly 85% recorded once. CDR3 length: 16 amino acids. Trimming took 2 bases from V and 0 from J; bases not matched to a gene: 4. This record belongs to a study of shared clonotypes between healthy human individuals. Study-wide findings and caveats: Donor scarcity curtailed the genetic and exposure-history diversity represented herein.

The donors, healthy adults who were HIV-negative, had experienced no recent acute infections or vaccinations. V gene TRBV23-1 combines with J gene TRBJ2-3, with TRBD2 matching over 8 bases. TRBV23-1 is an ORF; its function is uncertain. The receptor was isolated from a middle-aged woman in good health. Some clones in this sample may be carry-over from other donors' samples. Sequencing used PBMCs. This CDR3 reads CASSQPSGHSTDTQYF. In DNA, the CDR3 is TGCGCCAGCAGTCAACCTAGCGGGCATAGCACAGATACGCAGTATTTT.